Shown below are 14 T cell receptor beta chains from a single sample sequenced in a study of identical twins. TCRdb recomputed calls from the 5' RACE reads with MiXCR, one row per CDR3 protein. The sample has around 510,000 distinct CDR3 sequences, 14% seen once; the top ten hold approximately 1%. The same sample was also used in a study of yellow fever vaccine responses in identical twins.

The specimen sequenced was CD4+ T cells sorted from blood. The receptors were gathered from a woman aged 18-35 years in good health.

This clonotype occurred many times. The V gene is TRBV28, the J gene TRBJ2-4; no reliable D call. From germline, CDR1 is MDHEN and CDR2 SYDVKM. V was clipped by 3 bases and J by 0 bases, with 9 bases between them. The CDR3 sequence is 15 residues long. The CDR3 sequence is CASSFRSVAKNIQYF. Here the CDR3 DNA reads TGTGCCAGCAGTTTTCGATCGGTAGCCAAAAACATTCAGTACTTC.

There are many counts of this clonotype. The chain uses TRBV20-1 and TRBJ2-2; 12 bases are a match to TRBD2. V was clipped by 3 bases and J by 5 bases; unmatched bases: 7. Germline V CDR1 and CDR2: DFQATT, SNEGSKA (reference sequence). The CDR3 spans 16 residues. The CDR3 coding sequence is TGCAGTGCTAGGCCTAGCGGGAGGGCCCGGACCGGGGAGCTGTTTTTT. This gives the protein CSARPSGRARTGELFF.

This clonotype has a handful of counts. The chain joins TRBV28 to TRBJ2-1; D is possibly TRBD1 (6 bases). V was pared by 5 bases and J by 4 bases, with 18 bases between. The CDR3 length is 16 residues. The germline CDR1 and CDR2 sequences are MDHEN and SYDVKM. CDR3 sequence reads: CASSLRDTLTYNEQFF. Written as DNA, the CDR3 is TGTGCCAGCAGTCTAAGGGACACCCTAACTTACAATGAGCAGTTCTTC.

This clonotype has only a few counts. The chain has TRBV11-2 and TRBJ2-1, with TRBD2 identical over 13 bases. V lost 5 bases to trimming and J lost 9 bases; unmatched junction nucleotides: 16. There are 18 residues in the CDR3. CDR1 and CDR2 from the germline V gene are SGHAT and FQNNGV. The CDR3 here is CASSIRLAGGRYVGEQFF. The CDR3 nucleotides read TGTGCCAGCAGCATCAGACTAGCGGGAGGCCGGTACGTGGGTGAGCAGTTCTTC.

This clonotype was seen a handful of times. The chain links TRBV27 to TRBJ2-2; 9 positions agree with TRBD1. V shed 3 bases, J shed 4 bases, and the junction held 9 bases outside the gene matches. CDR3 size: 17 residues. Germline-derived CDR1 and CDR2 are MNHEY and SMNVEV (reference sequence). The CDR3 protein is CASSFIGDRDPTGELFF. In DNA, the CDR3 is TGTGCCAGCAGTTTTATTGGGGACAGGGATCCCACCGGGGAGCTGTTTTTT.

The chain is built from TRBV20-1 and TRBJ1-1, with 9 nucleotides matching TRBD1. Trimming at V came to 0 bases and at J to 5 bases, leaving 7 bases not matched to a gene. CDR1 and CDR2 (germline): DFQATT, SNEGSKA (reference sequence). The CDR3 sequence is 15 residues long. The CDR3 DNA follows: TGCAGTGCTAGAGATCTGGACAGGGGTGTGACTGAAGCTTTCTTT. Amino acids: CSARDLDRGVTEAFF.

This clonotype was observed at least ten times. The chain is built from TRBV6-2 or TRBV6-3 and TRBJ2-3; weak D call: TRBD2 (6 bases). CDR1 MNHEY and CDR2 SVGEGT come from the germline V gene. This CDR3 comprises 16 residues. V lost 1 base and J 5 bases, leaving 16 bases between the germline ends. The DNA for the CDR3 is TGTGCCAGCAGTTACTTGATTTCGGGAGTCAAAGATACGCAGTATTTT. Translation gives CASSYLISGVKDTQYF.

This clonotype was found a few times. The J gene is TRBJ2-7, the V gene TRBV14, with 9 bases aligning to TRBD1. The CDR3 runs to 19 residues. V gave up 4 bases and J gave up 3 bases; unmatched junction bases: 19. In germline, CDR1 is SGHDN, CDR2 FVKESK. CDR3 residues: CASSRLAKSPGQGNYEQYF. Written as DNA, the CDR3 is TGTGCCAGCAGCCGACTGGCTAAGAGCCCGGGACAGGGCAACTACGAGCAGTACTTC.

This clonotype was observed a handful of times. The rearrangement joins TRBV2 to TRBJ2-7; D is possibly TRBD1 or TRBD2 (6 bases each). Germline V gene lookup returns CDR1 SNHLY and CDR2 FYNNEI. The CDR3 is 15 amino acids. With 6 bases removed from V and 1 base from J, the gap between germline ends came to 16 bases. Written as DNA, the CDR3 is TGTGCCAGCAGGCGAGAGGCGGGACAATCCTACGAGCAGTACTTC. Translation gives CASRREAGQSYEQYF.

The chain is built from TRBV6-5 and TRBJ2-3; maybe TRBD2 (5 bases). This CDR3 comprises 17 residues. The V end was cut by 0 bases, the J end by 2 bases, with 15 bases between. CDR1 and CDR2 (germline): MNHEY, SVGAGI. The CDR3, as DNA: TGTGCCAGCAGTTACTCGAGGCGGGCCGGCCCCACAGATACGCAGTATTTT. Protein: CASSYSRRAGPTDTQYF.

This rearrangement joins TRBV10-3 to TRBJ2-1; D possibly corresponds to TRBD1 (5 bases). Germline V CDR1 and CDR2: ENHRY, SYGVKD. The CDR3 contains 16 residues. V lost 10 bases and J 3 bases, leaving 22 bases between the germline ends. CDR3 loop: CATKPLGAMVYNEQFF. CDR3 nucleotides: TGTGCCACTAAACCTCTAGGGGCTATGGTCTACAATGAGCAGTTCTTC.

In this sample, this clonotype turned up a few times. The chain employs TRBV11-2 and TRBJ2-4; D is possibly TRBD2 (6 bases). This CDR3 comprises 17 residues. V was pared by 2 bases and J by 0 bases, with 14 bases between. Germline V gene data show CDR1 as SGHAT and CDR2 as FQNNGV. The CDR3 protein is CASSLISGGIAKNIQYF. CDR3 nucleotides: TGTGCCAGCAGCTTAATTAGCGGCGGCATAGCCAAAAACATTCAGTACTTC.

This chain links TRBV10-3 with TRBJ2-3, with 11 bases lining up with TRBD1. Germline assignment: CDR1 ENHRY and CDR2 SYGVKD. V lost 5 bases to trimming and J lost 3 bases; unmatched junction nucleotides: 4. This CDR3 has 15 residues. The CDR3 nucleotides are TGTGCCATCAGTAGGACAGGGGGCCTGACAGATACGCAGTATTTT. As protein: CAISRTGGLTDTQYF.

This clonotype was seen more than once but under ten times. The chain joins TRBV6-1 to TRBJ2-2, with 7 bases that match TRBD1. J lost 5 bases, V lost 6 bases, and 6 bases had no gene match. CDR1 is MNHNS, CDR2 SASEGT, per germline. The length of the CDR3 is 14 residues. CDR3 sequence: CASRRQGPTGELFF. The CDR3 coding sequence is TGTGCCAGCAGGAGACAGGGCCCGACCGGGGAGCTGTTTTTT.